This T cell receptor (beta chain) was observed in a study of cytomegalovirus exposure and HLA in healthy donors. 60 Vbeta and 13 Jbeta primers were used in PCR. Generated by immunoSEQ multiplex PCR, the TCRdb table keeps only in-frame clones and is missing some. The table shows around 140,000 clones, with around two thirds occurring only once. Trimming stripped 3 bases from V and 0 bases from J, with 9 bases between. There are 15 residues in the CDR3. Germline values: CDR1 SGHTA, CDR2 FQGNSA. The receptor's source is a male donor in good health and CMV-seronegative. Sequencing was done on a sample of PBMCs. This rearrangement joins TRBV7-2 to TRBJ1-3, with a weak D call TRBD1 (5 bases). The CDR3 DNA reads TGTGCCAGCAGCTTTGTCGACAGCTCTGGAAACACCATATATTTT. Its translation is CASSFVDSSGNTIYF.